This T cell receptor beta chain was recovered during a study of blood T cells in healthy people across ages. Trimming removed 7 bases at V and 4 bases at J, with 5 bases between. The CDR3 runs to 11 residues. The germline gives CDR1 SGHTA, CDR2 FQGNSA. A second PCR of 7 to 11 cycles used a sample-barcoded 5' primer and a J-beta primer mix. A single record per CDR3 protein comes from TCRdb applying MiXCR to the 5' RACE reads. The sample records about 780,000 distinct CDR3 sequences, under 80% being singletons. This clonotype was recorded many times. They isolated at least 6 million PBMCs from each sample. Samples each yielded at least 5 micrograms of total RNA.

The clonotype comes from a man younger than 45 in good health. Sequencing used blood. The chain couples TRBV7-2 to TRBJ2-1, with unresolved D. Written as DNA, the CDR3 is TGTGCCAGCACCACTTACAATGAGCAGTTCTTC. Amino acids: CASTTYNEQFF. Using reference TRBV7-2 and TRBJ2-1 for the parts outside the CDR3, the full variable domain is GAGVSQSPSNKVTEKGKDVELRCDPISGHTALYWYRQSLGQGLEFLIYFQGNSAPDKSGLPSDRFSAERTGGSVSTLTIQRTQQEDSAVYLCASTTYNEQFFGPGTRLTVL.